The present T cell receptor beta chain was sequenced within a study of CD8+ T cells in alopecia areata. About this clone: Its antigen is undetermined.

After isolation, RNA underwent reverse transcription to generate cDNA as the sequencing template. The repertoire was sequenced with immunoSEQ multiplex PCR; TCRdb's copy has only in-frame clones and lacks some. The sample shows approximately 98,000 clones, 59% of them seen only once. Points from the study as a whole: Scalp samples also yield sequences from resident alphabeta T cells of normal skin.

Sorting separated CD4+ and CD8+ T cells out of PBMCs. The V gene's germline CDR1 is SGHDT and CDR2 YYEEEE. Between the trimmed V and J ends, which lost 0 bases and 1 base, there was a span of 16 bases. The CDR3 is 17 residues long. This receptor was obtained from a human donor in good health. The chain uses TRBV5-6 and TRBJ1-1; D is ambiguous. The sequenced sample consisted of CD8+ T cells sorted from blood. CDR3 coding DNA: TGTGCCAGCAGCTTGGAGGTGACACTTAATCCGAACACTGAAGCTTTCTTT. It translates to CASSLEVTLNPNTEAFF.